The subject of this entry is one T cell receptor beta chain. Its antigen is not known. Per germline, CDR1 SGHVS and CDR2 FNYEAQ. V lost 5 bases and J 2 bases, leaving 16 bases between the germline ends. The CDR3 covers 15 residues. Averaging around 110 mL, one heparinised blood draw came from each individual donor. Purity exceeded 95% in all sorted populations. These data originate in a study of beta chain features in type 1 diabetes. Study findings and constraints: Among patients with Type 1 diabetes, TCRB CDR3s were moderately but significantly shorter in every one of the four CD4+ subsets. Insertion counts at VDJ junctions were lower in type 1 diabetes patients, who also showed more deletions there. TCRB repertoires of naive, central memory and Treg cells appeared more similar among patients than among healthy donors.

The isolated RNA, all of it, was reverse transcribed, so expressed TCRB transcripts were what got sequenced. The data were produced by immunoSEQ multiplex PCR, yet TCRdb's version contains in-frame clones alone and is incomplete. Seen here are almost 350,000 clones, 9.3% observed once, and the top ten hold 1%. This TCR came from a man between 25 and 39 years old with type 1 diabetes. The specimen was central memory CD4+ T cells from blood. The chain couples TRBV7-6 to TRBJ2-7; D may correspond to TRBD1 or TRBD2 (5 bases each). CDR3 loop: CASSAFGTATYEQYF. CDR3 DNA sequence: TGTGCCAGCAGCGCCTTCGGGACGGCAACCTACGAGCAGTACTTC.